The 11 T cell receptor beta chains presented below share a single source sample, sequenced in a study of T cell repertoires in cytomegalovirus infection. These receptors have no identified antigens. TCRdb recomputed calls from the reads with MiXCR, one row per CDR3 protein. This sample has 600,000 to 700,000 distinct CDR3 sequences, with approximately 33% found just once. The sample here was cultured PBMCs, taken from culture after CMV antigen stimulation. Receptor source: a human donor in good health (CMV status not recorded). Some clones in this sample may be carry-over from other donors' samples.

This clonotype appeared a few times. The gene calls are TRBV7-2 and TRBJ2-1, with TRBD2 identical over 8 bases. Unmatched junction bases numbered 10, after V lost 2 bases and J lost 10 bases. The CDR3 is 15 amino acids. Germline V lookup: CDR1 SGHTA, CDR2 FQGNSA. The CDR3, as DNA: TGTGCCAGCAGCTTATACGGGGGGGCCTCCGGGGAGCAGTTCTTC. Translated, it gives CASSLYGGASGEQFF.

The V and J genes are TRBV7-8 and TRBJ2-1, with TRBD2 matching over 11 bases. The V gene's germline CDR1 is SGHVS and CDR2 FQNEAQ. The CDR3 runs to 17 residues. The ends lost 6 bases at V and 7 bases at J; junction bases unmatched: 14. The chain's CDR3 is CASRLQQLAGVVNEQFF. The CDR3 region has the DNA TGTGCCAGCAGACTCCAACAACTAGCGGGAGTCGTTAATGAGCAGTTCTTC.

This clonotype was observed many times. The V and J genes are TRBV7-2 and TRBJ1-1; 10 bases agree with TRBD1. This CDR3 comprises 16 residues. CDR1 and CDR2 (germline): SGHTA, FQGNSA. V lost 7 bases and J lost 3; bases outside the gene matches: 11. CDR3 protein: CASTLSGGTGDTEAFF. The CDR3 DNA reads as TGTGCCAGCACTTTATCCGGCGGGACAGGGGACACTGAAGCTTTCTTT. Using reference TRBV7-2 and TRBJ1-1 for the parts outside the CDR3, the full variable domain is GAGVSQSPSNKVTEKGKDVELRCDPISGHTALYWYRQSLGQGLEFLIYFQGNSAPDKSGLPSDRFSAERTGGSVSTLTIQRTQQEDSAVYLCASTLSGGTGDTEAFFGQGTRLTVV.

This clonotype came up a few times. The gene calls are TRBV6-2 or TRBV6-3 and TRBJ2-5; perhaps TRBD2 as D (6 bases). Germline values: CDR1 MNHEY, CDR2 SVGEGT. The CDR3 is 13 residues long. Deletions cut 5 bases from V and 5 bases from J, with 12 bases between. The CDR3 coding sequence is TGTGCCAGCAGTCGGGGGACGGGGGAGACCCAGTACTTC. It encodes CASSRGTGETQYF.

This clonotype was observed a few times. This chain links TRBV7-9 with TRBJ2-7; 10 bases line up with TRBD1. CDR1 and CDR2 from the germline V gene are SEHNR and FQNEAQ (reference sequence). CDR3 size: 16 residues. V gave up 5 bases and J gave up 2 bases; unmatched junction bases: 9. The CDR3 reads CASSLMGQGNPYEQYF. In DNA form, the CDR3 reads TGTGCCAGCAGCCTGATGGGACAGGGGAATCCCTACGAGCAGTACTTC.

In DNA, the CDR3 is TGTGCCAGCAGCTTGGTTACAGCCATCGATTCACCCCTCCACTTT. Translated, it gives CASSLVTAIDSPLHF. The rearrangement links TRBV5-5 to TRBJ1-6; D ambiguous. Trimming removed 0 bases at V and 8 bases at J, with 12 bases between. The CDR3 extends over 15 amino acids. Looked up from germline, CDR1 is SGHKS and CDR2 is YYEKEE (reference sequence).

This clonotype was detected a few times. V and J are TRBV7-8 and TRBJ1-5, with a possible D match to TRBD1 (5 bases). Germline lookup yields CDR1 SGHVS and CDR2 FQNEAQ. The ends were cut back, 0 bases at V and 2 bases at J, with 11 bases in the middle. The CDR3 has 16 amino acids. In nucleotides, the CDR3 is TGTGCCAGCAGCTTAGCGGGGCAGGGTGGCAATCAGCCCCAGCATTTT. It is translated as CASSLAGQGGNQPQHF.

The genes are TRBV5-6 and TRBJ2-3; D remains unclear. Trimming took 4 bases from V and 2 from J, leaving 8 bases between them. The CDR3 is made up of 13 amino acids. CDR1 is SGHDT and CDR2 is YYEEEE in the germline V gene. CDR3 in amino acids: CASSTDATDTQYF. DNA for the CDR3: TGTGCCAGCAGCACGGACGCCACAGATACGCAGTATTTT.

V is TRBV7-4 and J is TRBJ2-7; D may correspond to TRBD1 or TRBD2 (6 bases each). V gave up 2 bases and J gave up 5 bases, with 19 bases separating them. Germline V gene data show CDR1 as SGHVT and CDR2 as SQSDAQ. This CDR3 is built from 16 residues. CDR3 amino acids: CASSLLSGAGRHEQYF. The CDR3 DNA reads as TGTGCCAGCAGCTTATTATCGGGGGCCGGTAGGCACGAGCAGTACTTC.

This clonotype turned up a few times. The chain is built from TRBV7-2 and TRBJ1-2; 7 bases line up with TRBD1. Germline values: CDR1 SGHTA, CDR2 FQGNSA. The CDR3 covers 15 residues. V shed 5 bases, J shed 4 bases, and the junction held 10 bases outside the gene matches. The CDR3 region has the DNA TGTGCCAGCAGCATCCGGACAGGTTCTGGCTATGGCTACACCTTC. Protein product: CASSIRTGSGYGYTF. The full variable domain, with the rest looked up from reference TRBV7-2 and TRBJ1-2, is GAGVSQSPSNKVTEKGKDVELRCDPISGHTALYWYRQSLGQGLEFLIYFQGNSAPDKSGLPSDRFSAERTGGSVSTLTIQRTQQEDSAVYLCASSIRTGSGYGYTFGSGTRLTVV.

The chain uses TRBV7-9 and TRBJ2-1; no firm D call. V was pared by 3 bases and J by 0 bases, with 6 bases between. Germline V gene lookup returns CDR1 SEHNR and CDR2 FQNEAQ (reference sequence). The CDR3 runs to 14 residues. The CDR3 bases are TGTGCCAGCAGCTTTCCCAACTCCTACAATGAGCAGTTCTTC. Protein: CASSFPNSYNEQFF. The full variable domain, with the rest looked up from reference TRBV7-9 and TRBJ2-1, is DTGVSQNPRHKITKRGQNVTFRCDPISEHNRLYWYRQTLGQGPEFLTYFQNEAQLEKSRLLSDRFSAERPKGSFSTLEIQRTEQGDSAMYLCASSFPNSYNEQFFGPGTRLTVL.